This entry lists 14 T cell receptor beta chains sequenced from one sample in a study of blood T cells in healthy people across ages. Through a sample-barcoded 5' primer and a J-beta primer mix, a second PCR was run for roughly 6 to 12 cycles. TCRdb reanalysed the 5' RACE reads using MiXCR and keeps one entry per CDR3 protein. Of 700,000 to 850,000 distinct CDR3 sequences listed, roughly 40% are singletons. Material: blood. These receptors came from a man between 18 and 29 years old in good health.

This clonotype was seen at least ten times. This chain links TRBV9 with TRBJ2-1; TRBD2 aligns across 9 bases. Germline CDR1 SGDLS, CDR2 YYNGEE. The trim removed 6 bases at V and 7 bases at J, leaving 8 bases unmatched. The CDR3 covers 14 residues. The CDR3 is CASTPGLASNEQFF. DNA for the CDR3: TGTGCCAGCACCCCCGGACTAGCGAGTAATGAGCAGTTCTTC. Drawing the rest from reference TRBV9 and TRBJ2-1, the complete variable domain is DSGVTQTPKHLITATGQRVTLRCSPRSGDLSVYWYQQSLDQGLQFLIQYYNGEERAKGNILERFSAQQFPDLHSELNLSSLELGDSALYFCASTPGLASNEQFFGPGTRLTVL.

Comment on this clonotype: The junction departs from germline at one end; a sequencing error may be responsible. The rearrangement uses TRBV6-2 or TRBV6-3 and TRBJ1-5, with a weak D call TRBD1 (5 bases). The CDR3 runs 14 residues. Germline CDR1 and CDR2: MNHEY and SVGEGT. The DNA of the CDR3 is TGTGCCAGCAGTTACGGGGGGGTGGATCAACCCCAGCATTTT. Translated: CASSYGGVDQPQHF.

V is TRBV29-1 and J is TRBJ2-7; D assignment may be TRBD1 or TRBD2 (5 bases each). Trimming took 4 bases from V and 7 from J, leaving 20 bases between them. The germline CDR1 and CDR2 sequences are SQVTM and ANQGSEA. The CDR3 runs 14 residues. In DNA form, the CDR3 reads TGCAGCGTTGTCCTCCGGGACGGGTACAATGAGCAGTACTTC. Amino acids: CSVVLRDGYNEQYF.

This clonotype turned up a few times. This chain joins TRBV7-9 and TRBJ2-1, with 9 bases fitting TRBD1. After removal of 8 bases from V and 4 bases from J, the junction contained 6 bases not matched to a gene. CDR1 and CDR2 (germline): SEHNR, FQNEAQ (reference sequence). The CDR3 has 14 amino acids. CDR3 amino acids: CASPAGQGYNEQFF. The CDR3 DNA sequence: TGTGCCAGCCCCGCGGGACAGGGTTACAATGAGCAGTTCTTC. Complete variable domain (other parts from reference TRBV7-9 and TRBJ2-1): DTGVSQNPRHKITKRGQNVTFRCDPISEHNRLYWYRQTLGQGPEFLTYFQNEAQLEKSRLLSDRFSAERPKGSFSTLEIQRTEQGDSAMYLCASPAGQGYNEQFFGPGTRLTVL.

The J gene is TRBJ2-1, the V gene TRBV7-9, with a tentative D call TRBD2 (6 bases). This CDR3 is 14 amino acids long. Trimming took off 5 bases at V and 6 bases at J, with 14 bases between the two ends. Germline assignment: CDR1 SEHNR and CDR2 FQNEAQ (reference sequence). The CDR3: CASSPRDVLNEQFF. CDR3 in DNA: TGTGCCAGCAGCCCGCGGGACGTGCTCAATGAGCAGTTCTTC.

In regard to this clonotype: This sequence may be a read error, since a much larger clone differs from it by one base. V and J are TRBV4-1 and TRBJ2-3; D may be TRBD2 (5 bases). The CDR3 length is 14 residues. CDR1 and CDR2 from the germline V gene are MGHRA and YSYEKL. The CDR3 loop is CASRRTRTTDTRYF. CDR3 sequence (DNA): TGCGCCAGCCGAAGGACTCGTACCACAGATACGCGGTATTTT.

Only a few counts were recorded for this clonotype. The chain joins TRBV9 to TRBJ2-1, with 9 bases that match TRBD2. Trimming took 1 base from V and 7 from J; bases not matched to a gene: 9. The CDR3 runs to 16 residues. From germline, CDR1 is SGDLS and CDR2 YYNGEE. The CDR3 DNA sequence: TGTGCCAGCAGCGTATCCGCGGGGGGGCCTTATAATGAGCAGTTCTTC. It specifies CASSVSAGGPYNEQFF.

There are many counts of this clonotype. The chain employs TRBV5-1 and TRBJ2-7, with a possible D match to TRBD2 (6 bases). Germline CDR1 and CDR2: SGHRS and YFSETQ. V dropped 5 bases and J dropped 0 bases, with 12 bases sitting between them. This CDR3 contains 14 residues. CDR3 nucleotides: TGCGCCAGCAGTATGGCGGGGACCTCCTACGAGCAGTACTTC. Amino acids: CASSMAGTSYEQYF.

This clonotype was detected a few times. This chain links TRBV6-5 with TRBJ1-1; the match to TRBD1 covers 10 bases. Unmatched junction bases numbered 4, after V lost 7 bases and J lost 5 bases. The germline gives CDR1 MNHEY, CDR2 SVGAGI. The CDR3 is 13 amino acids. The CDR3 reads CASKDRGGTEAFF. DNA of the CDR3: TGTGCCAGCAAGGACAGGGGGGGAACTGAAGCTTTCTTT.

This chain joins TRBV5-1 and TRBJ2-5; 7 bases match TRBD1. Germline lookup yields CDR1 SGHRS and CDR2 YFSETQ. CDR3 length: 15 amino acids. Trimming cost V 4 bases and J 1 base; bases outside gene matches: 7. The CDR3 protein is CASSTYRGPQETQYF. For the CDR3, the DNA is TGCGCCAGCAGCACCTACAGGGGACCCCAAGAGACCCAGTACTTC.

This clonotype was observed many times. This rearrangement joins TRBV10-3 to TRBJ1-2; no firm D call. The CDR3 has 13 amino acids. The ends were cut back, 2 bases at V and 5 bases at J, with 9 bases in the middle. Germline assignment: CDR1 ENHRY and CDR2 SYGVKD. The CDR3 bases are TGTGCCATCAGTGAGGGGCAGGATTATGGCTACACCTTC. This encodes CAISEGQDYGYTF.

The chain links TRBV6-1 to TRBJ2-5; 10 positions agree with TRBD2. The CDR3 covers 16 residues. The V and J ends lost 3 bases and 2 bases, in that order; junction bases with no gene match: 6. Germline CDR1 and CDR2: MNHNS and SASEGT. In DNA form, the CDR3 reads TGTGCCAGCAGTGAGTCACTAGCGGGGACTCAAGAGACCCAGTACTTC. It yields the protein CASSESLAGTQETQYF.

The gene calls are TRBV10-3 and TRBJ1-5; 7 bases line up with TRBD1. Trimming took 1 base from V and 3 from J; bases not matched to a gene: 9. CDR1 and CDR2 from the germline V gene are ENHRY and SYGVKD. CDR3 length: 17 amino acids. Here the CDR3 reads CAISELRGTANNQPQHF. CDR3 nucleotide sequence: TGTGCCATCAGTGAGTTGCGGGGGACAGCCAACAATCAGCCCCAGCATTTT.

This chain connects TRBV3-1 to TRBJ2-5; maybe TRBD1 (5 bases). CDR1 and CDR2 (germline): LGHDT, YNNKEL (reference sequence). There are 14 residues in the CDR3. Trimming removed 0 bases from V and 5 bases from J, with 10 bases in between. DNA for the CDR3: TGTGCCAGCAGCCAAGAGGCAGGGCTGGAGACCCAGTACTTC. Protein: CASSQEAGLETQYF.